The T cell receptor beta chain described here comes from a study of T-cell reconstitution after alpha-beta-depleted transplantation in children. Germline V gives CDR1 KGHSH, CDR2 LQKENI. The length of the CDR3 is 16 residues. V lost 3 bases and J 6 bases, leaving 20 bases between the germline ends. Study-wide findings and caveats: The origin of high day-60 TCRbeta diversity in some patients lay in surviving recipient T cells and thymic progenitors. Among T cells one year after transplant, newly produced cells accounted for most counts and diversity. Reportedly, alpha-beta T cells present about two months post-transplant originated from several hundred expanded clones of graft origin.

Preparation of the TCRbeta library was carried out with unique molecular identifiers. In TCRdb, the PCR reads were re-called with MiXCR into one record per CDR3 protein. The table includes around 200,000 distinct CDR3 sequences, roughly a sixth detected once. This clonotype has just a few counts. Its antigen is unknown. This rearrangement joins TRBV18 to TRBJ1-1; possible D gene TRBD1, 6 bases. This TCR was sampled from a male patient under 10 years old who had a stem cell transplant for acute lymphoblastic leukemia, so the T cells may come from the graft donor. Sample: PBMCs, mostly from graft donor cells, taken 360 days after TCRalphabeta/CD19-depleted stem cell transplant. The CDR3 spells CASSPEAQGLGAEAFF. CDR3 nucleotide sequence: TGTGCCAGCTCACCGGAGGCTCAGGGGTTGGGCGCTGAAGCTTTCTTT.